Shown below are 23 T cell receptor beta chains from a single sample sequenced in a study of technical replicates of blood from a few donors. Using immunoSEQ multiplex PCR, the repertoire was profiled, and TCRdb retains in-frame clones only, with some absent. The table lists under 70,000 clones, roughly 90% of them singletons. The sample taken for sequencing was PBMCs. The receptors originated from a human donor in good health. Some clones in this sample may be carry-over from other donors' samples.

The CDR3 sequence is CSATVRNEQFF. The CDR3 nucleotides read TGCAGTGCTACGGTGCGCAATGAGCAGTTCTTC. The chain carries TRBV20-1 and TRBJ2-1; unclear D gene. V gave up 4 bases and J gave up 6 bases, with 7 bases separating them. The CDR3 consists of 11 residues. CDR1 is DFQATT, CDR2 SNEGSKA, per germline (reference sequence).

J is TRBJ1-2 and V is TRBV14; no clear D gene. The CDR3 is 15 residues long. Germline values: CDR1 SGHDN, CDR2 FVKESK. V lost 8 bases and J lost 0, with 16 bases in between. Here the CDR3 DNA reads TGTGCCAGCTCGGTTTCGCGTTTACCTAACTATGGCTACACCTTC. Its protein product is CASSVSRLPNYGYTF. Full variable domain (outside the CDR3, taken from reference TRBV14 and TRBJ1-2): EAGVTQFPSHSVIEKGQTVTLRCDPISGHDNLYWYRRVMGKEIKFLLHFVKESKQDESGMPNNRFLAERTGGTYSTLKVQPAELEDSGVYFCASSVSRLPNYGYTFGSGTRLTVV.

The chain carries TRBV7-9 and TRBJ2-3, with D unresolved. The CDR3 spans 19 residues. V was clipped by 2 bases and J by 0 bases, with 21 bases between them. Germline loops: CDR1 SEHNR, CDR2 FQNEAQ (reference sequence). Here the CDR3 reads CASSLSNSLPPFSTDTQYF. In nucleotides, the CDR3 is TGTGCCAGCAGCTTATCGAACAGCCTACCTCCTTTCAGCACAGATACGCAGTATTTT.

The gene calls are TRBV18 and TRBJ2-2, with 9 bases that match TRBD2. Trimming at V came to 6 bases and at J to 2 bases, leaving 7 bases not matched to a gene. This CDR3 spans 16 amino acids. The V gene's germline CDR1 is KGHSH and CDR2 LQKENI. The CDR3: CASSSGLARNTGELFF. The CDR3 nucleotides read TGTGCCAGCTCTTCCGGACTAGCGAGAAACACCGGGGAGCTGTTTTTT.

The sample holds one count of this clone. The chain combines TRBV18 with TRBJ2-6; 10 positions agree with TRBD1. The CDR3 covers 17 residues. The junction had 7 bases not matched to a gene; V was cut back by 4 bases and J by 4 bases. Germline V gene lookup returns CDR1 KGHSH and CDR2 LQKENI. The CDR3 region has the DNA TGTGCCAGCTCACAGGGACAGGGGAACTACGGGGCCAACGTCCTGACTTTC. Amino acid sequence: CASSQGQGNYGANVLTF.

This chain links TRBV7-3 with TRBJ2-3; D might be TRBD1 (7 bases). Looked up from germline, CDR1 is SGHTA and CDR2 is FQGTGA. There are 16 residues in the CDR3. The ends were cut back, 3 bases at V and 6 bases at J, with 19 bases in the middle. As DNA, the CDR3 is TGTGCCAGCAGCTTTTCCCAGGGGGGTGGTTCGGATACGCAGTATTTT. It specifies CASSFSQGGGSDTQYF.

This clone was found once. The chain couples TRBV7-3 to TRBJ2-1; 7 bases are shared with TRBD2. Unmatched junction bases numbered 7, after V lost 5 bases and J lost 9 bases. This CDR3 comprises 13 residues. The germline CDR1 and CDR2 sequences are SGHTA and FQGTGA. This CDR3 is CASSERGSGEQFF. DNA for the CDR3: TGTGCCAGCAGCGAGCGGGGTAGCGGTGAGCAGTTCTTC.

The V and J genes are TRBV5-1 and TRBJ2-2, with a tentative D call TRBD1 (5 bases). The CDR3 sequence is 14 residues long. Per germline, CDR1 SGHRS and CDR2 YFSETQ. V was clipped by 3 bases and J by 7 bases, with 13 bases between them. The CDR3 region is CASSWIGQGGELFF. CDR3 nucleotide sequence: TGCGCCAGCAGCTGGATCGGGCAGGGCGGGGAGCTGTTTTTT.

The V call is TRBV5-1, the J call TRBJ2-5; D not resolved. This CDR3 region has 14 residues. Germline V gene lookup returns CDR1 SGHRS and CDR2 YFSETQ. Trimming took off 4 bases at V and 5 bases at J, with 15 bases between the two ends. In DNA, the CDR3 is TGCGCCAGCAGCCCAGACCGGAGTTGGGAGACCCAGTACTTC. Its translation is CASSPDRSWETQYF.

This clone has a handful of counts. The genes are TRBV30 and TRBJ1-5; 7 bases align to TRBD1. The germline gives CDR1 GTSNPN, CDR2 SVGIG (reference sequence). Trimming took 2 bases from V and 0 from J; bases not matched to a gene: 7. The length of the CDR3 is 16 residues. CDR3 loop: CAWSFPTGTSNQPQHF. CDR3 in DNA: TGTGCCTGGAGTTTCCCGACAGGGACTAGCAATCAGCCCCAGCATTTT.

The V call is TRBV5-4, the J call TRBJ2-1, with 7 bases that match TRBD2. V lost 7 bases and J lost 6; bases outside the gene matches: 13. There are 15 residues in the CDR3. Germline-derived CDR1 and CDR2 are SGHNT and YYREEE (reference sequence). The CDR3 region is CASFPGLQTVNEQFF. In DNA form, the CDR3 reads TGTGCCAGCTTCCCGGGACTACAAACGGTCAATGAGCAGTTCTTC.

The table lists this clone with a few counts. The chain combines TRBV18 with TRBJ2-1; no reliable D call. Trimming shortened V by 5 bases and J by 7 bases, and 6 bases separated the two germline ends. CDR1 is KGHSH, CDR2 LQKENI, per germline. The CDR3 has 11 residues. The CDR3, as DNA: TGTGCCAGCTCATCCGAGAATGAGCAGTTCTTC. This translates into CASSSENEQFF.

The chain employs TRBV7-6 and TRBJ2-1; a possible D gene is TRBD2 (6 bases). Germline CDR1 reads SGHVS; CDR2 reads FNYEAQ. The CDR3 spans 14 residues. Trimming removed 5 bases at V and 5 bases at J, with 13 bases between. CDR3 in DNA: TGTGCCAGCAGCGGGGGTCTAGCGAACAATGAGCAGTTCTTC. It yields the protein CASSGGLANNEQFF. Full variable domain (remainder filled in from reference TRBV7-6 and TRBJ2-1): GAGVSQSPRYKVTKRGQDVALRCDPISGHVSLYWYRQALGQGPEFLTYFNYEAQQDKSGLPNDRFSAERPEGSISTLTIQRTEQRDSAMYRCASSGGLANNEQFFGPGTRLTVL.

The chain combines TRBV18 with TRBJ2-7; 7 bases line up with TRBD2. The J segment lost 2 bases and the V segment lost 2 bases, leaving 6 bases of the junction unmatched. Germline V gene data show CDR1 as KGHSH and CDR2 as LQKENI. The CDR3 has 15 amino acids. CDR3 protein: CASSPTGGKAYEQYF. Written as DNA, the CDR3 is TGTGCCAGCTCACCAACCGGGGGGAAAGCCTACGAGCAGTACTTC.

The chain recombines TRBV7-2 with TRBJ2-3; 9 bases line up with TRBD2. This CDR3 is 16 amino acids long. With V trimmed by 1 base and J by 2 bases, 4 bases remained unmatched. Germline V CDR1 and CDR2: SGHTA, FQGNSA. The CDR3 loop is CASSLGGGGATDTQYF. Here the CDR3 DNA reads TGTGCCAGCAGCTTAGGTGGCGGGGGGGCCACAGATACGCAGTATTTT.

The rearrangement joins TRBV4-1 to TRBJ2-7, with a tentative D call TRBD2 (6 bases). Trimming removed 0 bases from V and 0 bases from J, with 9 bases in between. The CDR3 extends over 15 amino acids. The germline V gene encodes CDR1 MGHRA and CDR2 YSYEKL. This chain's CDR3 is CASSQEQRASYEQYF. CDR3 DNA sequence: TGCGCCAGCAGCCAAGAACAGCGGGCCTCCTACGAGCAGTACTTC.

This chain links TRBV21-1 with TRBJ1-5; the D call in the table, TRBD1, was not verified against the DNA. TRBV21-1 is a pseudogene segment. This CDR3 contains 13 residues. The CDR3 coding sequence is TGTGCCAGCAGCAATAATGGACAGTGGCCCCAGCATTTT. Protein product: CASSNNGQWPQHF.

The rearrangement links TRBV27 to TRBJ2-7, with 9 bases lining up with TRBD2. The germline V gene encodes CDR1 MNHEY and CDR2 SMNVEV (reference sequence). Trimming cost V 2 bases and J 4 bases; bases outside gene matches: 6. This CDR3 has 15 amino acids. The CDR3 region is CASSLGAGGPYEQYF. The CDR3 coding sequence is TGTGCCAGCAGTTTAGGGGCGGGGGGGCCTTACGAGCAGTACTTC.

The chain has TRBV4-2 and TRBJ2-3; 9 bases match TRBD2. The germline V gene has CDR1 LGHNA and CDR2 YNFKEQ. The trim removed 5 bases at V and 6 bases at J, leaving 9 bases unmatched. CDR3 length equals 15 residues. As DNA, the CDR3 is TGTGCCAGCAGCGGGCGGGGGGGCCTAGGGGATACGCAGTATTTT. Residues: CASSGRGGLGDTQYF.

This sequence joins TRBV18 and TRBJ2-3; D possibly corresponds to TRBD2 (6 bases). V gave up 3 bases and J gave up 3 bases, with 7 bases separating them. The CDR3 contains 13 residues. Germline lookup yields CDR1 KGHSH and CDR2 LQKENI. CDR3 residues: CASSPGGTDTQYF. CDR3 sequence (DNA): TGTGCCAGCTCACCCGGGGGAACAGATACGCAGTATTTT.

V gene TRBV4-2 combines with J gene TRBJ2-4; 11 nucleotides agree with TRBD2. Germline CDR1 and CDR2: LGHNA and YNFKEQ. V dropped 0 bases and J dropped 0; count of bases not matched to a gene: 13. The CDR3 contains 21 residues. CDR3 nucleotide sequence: TGTGCCAGCAGCCAAGAACCCTTTAGCGGGAGGGCGGTACTAGCCAAAAACATTCAGTACTTC. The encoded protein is CASSQEPFSGRAVLAKNIQYF.

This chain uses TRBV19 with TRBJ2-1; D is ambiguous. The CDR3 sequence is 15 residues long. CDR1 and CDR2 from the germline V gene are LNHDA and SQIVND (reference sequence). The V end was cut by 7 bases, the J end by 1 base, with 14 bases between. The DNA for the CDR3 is TGTGCCAGTACCCTCGCGGCGTGGTCCTACAATGAGCAGTTCTTC. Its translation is CASTLAAWSYNEQFF.

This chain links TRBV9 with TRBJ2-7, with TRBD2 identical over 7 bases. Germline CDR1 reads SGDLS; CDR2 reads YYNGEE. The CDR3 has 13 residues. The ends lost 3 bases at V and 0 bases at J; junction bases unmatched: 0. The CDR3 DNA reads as TGTGCCAGCAGCGCTAGCGGCTCCTACGAGCAGTACTTC. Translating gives CASSASGSYEQYF. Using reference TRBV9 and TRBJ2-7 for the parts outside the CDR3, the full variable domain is DSGVTQTPKHLITATGQRVTLRCSPRSGDLSVYWYQQSLDQGLQFLIQYYNGEERAKGNILERFSAQQFPDLHSELNLSSLELGDSALYFCASSASGSYEQYFGPGTRLTVT.